Below, 27 T cell receptor beta chains from the same sample are listed, as sequenced in a study of control samples from healthy donors and cancer patients. Some clones are missing from TCRdb's copy, which holds only in-frame ones; the method was immunoSEQ multiplex PCR. This sample has 180,000 or so clones, with roughly 93% found just once. The specimen sequenced was blood. The receptors derive from an older woman in good health.

The genes are TRBV19 and TRBJ1-5; tentatively, D is TRBD1 (6 bases). From germline, CDR1 is LNHDA and CDR2 SQIVND (reference sequence). CDR3 length equals 13 residues. The V gene lost 5 bases and the J gene lost 5 bases, with 10 bases spanning the gap. CDR3 nucleotide sequence: TGTGCCAGTAGTGCACAGGGATATCAGCCCCAGCATTTT. It yields the protein CASSAQGYQPQHF.

The rearrangement links TRBV5-1 to TRBJ1-4; 7 bases line up with TRBD1. Germline loops: CDR1 SGHRS, CDR2 YFSETQ. V shed 4 bases, J shed 17 bases, and the junction held 14 bases outside the gene matches. The CDR3 is made up of 13 amino acids. The CDR3 loop is CASSPTNRDSLFF. The CDR3 coding sequence is TGCGCCAGCAGCCCCACCAATCGGGACAGTCTTTTTTTT.

The rearrangement links TRBV7-9 to TRBJ1-4; 7 nucleotides line up with TRBD1. The V gene's germline CDR1 is SEHNR and CDR2 FQNEAQ (reference sequence). V lost 5 bases and J lost 7; bases outside the gene matches: 10. This CDR3 has 15 residues. CDR3 sequence reads: CASSANRGGFEKLFF. Here the CDR3 DNA reads TGTGCCAGCAGCGCTAACAGGGGCGGTTTTGAAAAACTGTTTTTT.

The gene calls are TRBV5-1 and TRBJ2-7; D is ambiguous. Germline assignment: CDR1 SGHRS and CDR2 YFSETQ. There are 11 residues in the CDR3. Between the trimmed V and J ends, which lost 7 bases and 0 bases, there was a span of 5 bases. Written as DNA, the CDR3 is TGCGCCAGCGCCAGCTCCTACGAGCAGTACTTC. It is translated as CASASSYEQYF. Drawing the rest from reference TRBV5-1 and TRBJ2-7, the complete variable domain is KAGVTQTPRYLIKTRGQQVTLSCSPISGHRSVSWYQQTPGQGLQFLFEYFSETQRNKGNFPGRFSGRQFSNSRSEMNVSTLELGDSALYLCASASSYEQYFGPGTRLTVT.

The chain carries TRBV2 and TRBJ2-1; D call uncertain. CDR1 SNHLY and CDR2 FYNNEI come from the germline V gene. V was cut by 10 bases and J by 8 bases, with 12 bases left in between. The CDR3 totals 11 residues. CDR3: CATSKLYEQFF. The CDR3, as DNA: TGTGCCACCTCGAAGCTTTATGAGCAGTTCTTC.

The chain is built from TRBV6-5 and TRBJ2-7; 7 bases align to TRBD1. CDR3 length: 14 amino acids. V was clipped by 0 bases and J by 11 bases; unmatched bases: 10. Germline lookup yields CDR1 MNHEY and CDR2 SVGAGI. DNA of the CDR3: TGTGCCAGCAGTTACTCAGGACAGGCCGCGTTGAAGTACTTC. Protein: CASSYSGQAALKYF.

The chain recombines TRBV29-1 with TRBJ1-2; a weak D match, TRBD1 (6 bases). Germline values: CDR1 SQVTM, CDR2 ANQGSEA. Trimming left V 6 bases short and J 2 bases short, with 19 bases between. The CDR3 loop spans 15 amino acids. For the CDR3, the DNA is TGCAGCGTGAGTGGACAGACTGAAAACAACTATGGCTACACCTTC. This codes for CSVSGQTENNYGYTF.

The V gene is TRBV5-1, the J gene TRBJ2-5; TRBD2 agrees at 12 bases. Germline V gene sequence: CDR1 SGHRS, CDR2 YFSETQ. CDR3 size: 16 residues. With 2 bases clipped from V and 2 bases from J, the junction kept 4 bases outside the gene matches. The CDR3 reads CASSFASGGAQETQYF. Here the CDR3 DNA reads TGCGCCAGCAGCTTTGCTAGCGGGGGGGCGCAAGAGACCCAGTACTTC.

Turning to this clone: At one end, the junction sequence differs from germline, possibly due to a read error. This sequence joins TRBV12-3 or TRBV12-4 and TRBJ1-6; weak D call: TRBD1 (6 bases). The CDR3 contains 13 residues. For the CDR3, the DNA is TGTGCCAGCAGCTTAGACAGGCGATCACCCCTCCACTTT. This codes for CASSLDRRSPLHF.

The V call is TRBV5-1, the J call TRBJ1-4, with D maybe TRBD1 (5 bases). Per the germline V gene, CDR1 is SGHRS and CDR2 is YFSETQ. Trimming took 0 bases from V and 5 from J, leaving 11 bases between them. The CDR3 loop spans 15 amino acids. The CDR3 region is CASSLAEGINEKLFF. In DNA form, the CDR3 reads TGCGCCAGCAGCTTGGCCGAGGGGATCAATGAAAAACTGTTTTTT. Full variable domain (rest looked up from reference TRBV5-1 and TRBJ1-4): KAGVTQTPRYLIKTRGQQVTLSCSPISGHRSVSWYQQTPGQGLQFLFEYFSETQRNKGNFPGRFSGRQFSNSRSEMNVSTLELGDSALYLCASSLAEGINEKLFFGSGTQLSVL.

The chain has TRBV18 and TRBJ1-1, with a weak D call TRBD1 (5 bases). Germline V CDR1 and CDR2: KGHSH, LQKENI. The CDR3 runs 15 residues. The V end lost 1 base, the J end lost 2 bases, and 11 bases lay between the germline ends. The CDR3 nucleotides read TGTGCCAGCTCACCACGGGAGGGACCTAACACTGAAGCTTTCTTT. Its translation is CASSPREGPNTEAFF.

This clone occurred once. The gene calls are TRBV9 and TRBJ1-2, with TRBD1 matching 12 bases. The CDR3 has 16 residues. Germline-derived CDR1 and CDR2 are SGDLS and YYNGEE. V dropped 2 bases and J dropped 7; count of bases not matched to a gene: 9. CDR3 region: CASSVGGTGGVAGYTF. The CDR3 DNA is TGTGCCAGCAGCGTCGGTGGGACAGGGGGCGTGGCTGGCTACACCTTC.

The V gene is TRBV19, the J gene TRBJ1-2; D is ambiguous. Trimming left V 5 bases short and J 5 bases short, with 6 bases between. CDR3 size: 11 residues. Germline V gives CDR1 LNHDA, CDR2 SQIVND (reference sequence). DNA for the CDR3: TGTGCCAGTAGTGCCGGATATGGCTACACCTTC. Protein sequence: CASSAGYGYTF. The variable domain in full, completed from reference TRBV19 and TRBJ1-2, reads DGGITQSPKYLFRKEGQNVTLSCEQNLNHDAMYWYRQDPGQGLRLIYYSQIVNDFQKGDIAEGYSVSREKKESFPLTVTSAQKNPTAFYLCASSAGYGYTFGSGTRLTVV.

V usage is TRBV5-1 and J usage is TRBJ2-3; D unclear. The CDR3 spans 16 residues. V lost 4 bases to trimming and J lost 2 bases, with 17 bases between them. The germline gives CDR1 SGHRS, CDR2 YFSETQ. The CDR3 bases are TGCGCCAGCAGCCAGGAAGGTAGGCTGCTCACAGATACGCAGTATTTT. This translates into CASSQEGRLLTDTQYF.

The chain combines TRBV6-1 with TRBJ1-1; D may be TRBD1 (6 bases). The germline V gene has CDR1 MNHNS and CDR2 SASEGT. Trimming stripped 6 bases from V and 3 bases from J, with 11 bases between. The CDR3 length is 13 residues. CDR3 DNA sequence: TGTGCCAGCAGCGACAGGACCTACACTGAAGCTTTCTTT. It codes for CASSDRTYTEAFF.

In this sample, this clone turned up a few times. The chain is built from TRBV7-9 and TRBJ2-7; D is possibly TRBD2 (5 bases). V lost 5 bases and J 5 bases, leaving 16 bases between the germline ends. CDR1 and CDR2 from the germline V gene are SEHNR and FQNEAQ (reference sequence). This CDR3 region has 14 residues. CDR3 loop: CASSPPTRVHEQYF. The CDR3 nucleotides read TGTGCCAGCAGCCCCCCTACGCGGGTCCACGAGCAGTACTTC.

The chain combines TRBV2 with TRBJ1-5; no clear D. The CDR3 runs 15 residues. The germline V gene has CDR1 SNHLY and CDR2 FYNNEI. The ends were cut back, 2 bases at V and 2 bases at J, with 10 bases in the middle. The CDR3: CASSEIAGGNQPQHF. The CDR3 DNA is TGTGCCAGCAGTGAAATTGCGGGCGGCAATCAGCCCCAGCATTTT.

The chain couples TRBV7-2 to TRBJ1-6, with D tentatively TRBD1 (6 bases). Looked up from germline, CDR1 is SGHTA and CDR2 is FQGNSA. Between the trimmed V and J ends, which lost 5 bases and 14 bases, there was a span of 16 bases. This CDR3 is built from 13 residues. CDR3 nucleotide sequence: TGTGCCAGCAGCCTTAGCAGGGGACAAACCCTCCACTTT. Translation gives CASSLSRGQTLHF.

The gene calls are TRBV7-9 and TRBJ1-2, with D possibly TRBD1 on 6 matching bases. The CDR3 has 14 amino acids. With 2 bases removed from V and 4 bases from J, the gap between germline ends came to 11 bases. Germline V lookup: CDR1 SEHNR, CDR2 FQNEAQ (reference sequence). As DNA, the CDR3 is TGTGCCAGCAGCTTAAAACAGGGAGGCTATGGCTACACCTTC. Amino acid sequence: CASSLKQGGYGYTF.

V usage is TRBV6-2 or TRBV6-3 and J usage is TRBJ2-1, with TRBD2 matching over 11 bases. The germline CDR1 and CDR2 sequences are MNHEY and SVGEGT. This CDR3 comprises 15 residues. V shed 2 bases and J 4 bases; nucleotides not matched to a gene: 1. The CDR3 region has the DNA TGTGCCAGCAGTTACGGGACTAGCGGATACAATGAGCAGTTCTTC. Translating gives CASSYGTSGYNEQFF.

This chain joins TRBV5-5 and TRBJ2-7; D assignment may be TRBD1 or TRBD2 (6 bases each). The CDR3 consists of 15 residues. The germline gives CDR1 SGHKS, CDR2 YYEKEE (reference sequence). Trimming stripped 4 bases from V and 3 bases from J, with 17 bases between. This CDR3 is CASSPGVGGNYEQYF. DNA for the CDR3: TGTGCCAGCAGCCCGGGAGTGGGGGGCAACTACGAGCAGTACTTC.

The CDR3 protein is CASSLGLLAGGLETQYF. Here the CDR3 DNA reads TGTGCCAGCAGTTTAGGCTTACTAGCGGGGGGTTTGGAGACCCAGTACTTC. This chain connects TRBV27 to TRBJ2-5, with 12 bases identical to TRBD2. V dropped 2 bases and J dropped 5; count of bases not matched to a gene: 9. Germline V lookup: CDR1 MNHEY, CDR2 SMNVEV (reference sequence). The CDR3 is 17 residues long.

The genes are TRBV29-1 and TRBJ1-2, with D hard to call. Germline assignment: CDR1 SQVTM and CDR2 ANQGSEA. CDR3 length: 12 residues. Trimming stripped 4 bases from V and 1 base from J, with 7 bases between. In nucleotides, the CDR3 is TGCAGCGTTGGACCGGATAACTATGGCTACACCTTC. This translates into CSVGPDNYGYTF.

DNA of the CDR3: TGTGCCAGCAGCCAAGGCAACAGGGCGAGCAATCAGCCCCAGCATTTT. This encodes CASSQGNRASNQPQHF. The chain recombines TRBV3-1 (or the pseudogene TRBV3-2) with TRBJ1-5, with a weak D call TRBD1 (6 bases). V was trimmed by 1 base and J by 1 base, leaving 11 bases between them. Germline values: CDR1 LGHDT, CDR2 YNNKEL (reference sequence). CDR3 length: 16 amino acids.

V is TRBV5-1 and J is TRBJ2-7; TRBD2 matches at 10 bases. The CDR3 has 14 amino acids. Germline V gives CDR1 SGHRS, CDR2 YFSETQ. V shed 4 bases, J shed 3 bases, and the junction held 4 bases outside the gene matches. For the CDR3, the DNA is TGCGCCAGCAGCCCCGCTAGCGGGGGCTACGAGCAGTACTTC. Residues: CASSPASGGYEQYF.

This chain joins TRBV4-1 and TRBJ1-1; D is unresolved. V shed 1 base and J shed 7 bases, with 13 bases lying between them. The CDR3 has 14 residues. Germline V gene sequence: CDR1 MGHRA, CDR2 YSYEKL. The CDR3, as DNA: TGCGCCAGCAGCCAAGCTCCCCAAACTCTTGAAGCTTTCTTT. It codes for CASSQAPQTLEAFF.

In DNA, the CDR3 is TGCGCCAGCAGCCAAGGTGACCTCGGGAGCTCCTATAATTCACCCCTCCACTTT. Protein: CASSQGDLGSSYNSPLHF. This chain joins TRBV4-3 and TRBJ1-6, with D unclear. With 1 base removed from V and 0 bases from J, the gap between germline ends came to 13 bases. The CDR3 is 18 residues long. The germline V gene has CDR1 LGHNA and CDR2 YSLEER.